The subject of this entry is one T cell receptor (beta chain). The data were taken from a study of shared clonotypes between healthy human individuals. It was 200 to 250 ng DNA, tens of thousands of T cell genomes, that sorted-subset replicate PCRs used. Sequenced by immunoSEQ multiplex PCR; TCRdb stores in-frame clones only, minus some. The profile covers 1,400,000 or so clones, with 98% appearing a single time and around 0.33% taken by the ten largest. Between the trimmed V and J ends, which lost 2 bases and 5 bases, there was a span of 22 bases. This CDR3 spans 17 amino acids. Germline CDR1 SGHNT, CDR2 YYREEE (reference sequence).

The V gene is TRBV5-4, the J gene TRBJ2-5; D possibly corresponds to TRBD2 (7 bases). Sequencing used naive CD4+ T cells sorted from blood. The subset: CD45RA+ positively selected. The source is a young man in good health. The CDR3 DNA is TGTGCCAGCAGCTTCCCTCGGGGGCGGGAGCCGCGGGAGACCCAGTACTTC. Amino acids: CASSFPRGREPRETQYF.